This T cell receptor beta chain was found in a study of shared clonotypes between healthy human individuals. General study results and limits: Investigators expected sequencing depth to affect clonotype sharing among donors.

Of note for this clone: Antigen specificity is unknown.

CD45RO-negative CD8 cells positively selected for CCR7 made up the naive population, which excluded terminally differentiated effector memory CD45RA+ cells. Germline V gene lookup returns CDR1 SGHDT and CDR2 YYEEEE. V lost 1 base and J lost 1, with 9 bases in between. This CDR3 spans 14 amino acids. Assay execution proceeded at the deep level. Sorted-subset replicate PCRs used about 200 ng DNA, tens of thousands of T cell genomes. The protocol was immunoSEQ multiplex PCR, while the TCRdb copy is restricted to in-frame clones and leaves out a portion. The table shows over 2 million clones, with about 94% occurring only once.

Sequencing was performed on naive CD8+ T cells sorted from blood. The rearrangement uses TRBV5-6 and TRBJ2-7; tentative D call: TRBD2 (5 bases). The TCR sequence derives from a man between 18 and 35 years old in good health. The CDR3 coding sequence is TGTGCCAGCAGCTTGTATCGGGGATCCTACGAGCAGTACTTC. Translating gives CASSLYRGSYEQYF.